This T cell receptor (beta chain) was sequenced for a study of regulatory T cells in long-lasting Graves disease. In its sample, this clonotype was seen many times. Time point given: newly diagnosed GD, antithyroid drugs for less than 3 months. Preparation of the TCR library used RNA extracted from PBMCs. Building the TCR beta libraries relied on iRepertoire HTBI primers, and CDR3 regions underwent Arm-PCR. TCRdb ran MiXCR on the multiplex PCR reads and lists one entry per CDR3 protein. Altogether roughly 610,000 distinct CDR3 sequences are present, 15% to 20% being singletons, with the ten largest covering approximately 18%. Trimming removed 3 bases at V and 2 bases at J, with 11 bases between. The CDR3 totals 15 residues. CDR1 is MDHEN and CDR2 is SYDVKM in the germline V gene. These records were also assigned to another study, of T cells in Graves' hyperthyroidism and ophthalmopathy. That investigation notes: The model foresaw ophthalmopathy a median 6.5 months prior to onset.

This clonotype originated in a woman in her 30s with Graves disease. Sequenced material: peripheral blood mononuclear cells (PBMCs), taken at new diagnosis, from a patient treated with antithyroid drugs. The rearrangement uses TRBV28 and TRBJ1-5; D remains ambiguous. The CDR3 here is CASSLQFWGNQPQHF. The CDR3 nucleotides read TGTGCCAGCAGTTTGCAGTTTTGGGGCAATCAGCCCCAGCATTTT.